This T cell receptor (beta chain) was sequenced in a study of cytomegalovirus exposure and HLA in healthy donors. Findings and caveats of the study: In an earlier analysis, productive rearrangement rates for most beta V segments clustered near 87% or 30%.

With regard to this clone: What it binds is unknown.

PCR involved 60 Vbeta and 13 Jbeta primers. The table came from immunoSEQ multiplex PCR; TCRdb's copy has only in-frame clones and leaves some out. The table records 110,000 or so clones, 6.5% to 9.5% of them present only once. The donors (healthy individuals) were bone marrow donors. Sequencing was done on a sample of PBMCs. The clonotype was recovered from a woman aged 40 to 49 in good health and CMV-seropositive.

CDR3 amino acids: CASSYTLTGGWDTQYF. The CDR3 nucleotides read TGTGCCAGCAGTTACACGCTGACAGGGGGTTGGGATACGCAGTATTTT. The chain combines TRBV6-6 with TRBJ2-3, with 9 bases lining up with TRBD1. Germline CDR1 MNHNY, CDR2 SVGAGI (reference sequence). V lost 2 bases, J lost 6 bases, and 9 bases stayed unmatched. The CDR3 is 16 residues long.